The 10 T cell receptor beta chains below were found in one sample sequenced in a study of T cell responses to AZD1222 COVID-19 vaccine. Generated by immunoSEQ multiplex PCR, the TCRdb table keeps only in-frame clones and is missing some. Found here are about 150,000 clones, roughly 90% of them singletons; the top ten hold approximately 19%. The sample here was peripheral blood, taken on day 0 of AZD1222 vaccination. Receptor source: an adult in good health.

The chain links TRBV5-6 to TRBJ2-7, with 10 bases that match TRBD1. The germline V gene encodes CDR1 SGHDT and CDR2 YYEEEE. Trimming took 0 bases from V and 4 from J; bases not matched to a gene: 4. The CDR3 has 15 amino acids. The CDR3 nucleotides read TGTGCCAGCAGCTTGGGACAGGGGGCGCGGTACGAGCAGTACTTC. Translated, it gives CASSLGQGARYEQYF.

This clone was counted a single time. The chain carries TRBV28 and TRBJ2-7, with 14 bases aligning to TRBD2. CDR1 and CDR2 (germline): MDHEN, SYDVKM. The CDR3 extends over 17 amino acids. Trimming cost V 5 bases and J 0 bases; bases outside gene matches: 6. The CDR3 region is CASSTRTSGGSSYEQYF. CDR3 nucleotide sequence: TGTGCCAGCAGTACCCGGACTAGCGGGGGGTCCTCCTACGAGCAGTACTTC.

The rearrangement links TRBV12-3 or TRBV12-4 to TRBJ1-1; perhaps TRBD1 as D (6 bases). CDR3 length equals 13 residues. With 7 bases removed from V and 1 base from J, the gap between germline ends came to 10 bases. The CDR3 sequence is CASIEQGNTEAFF. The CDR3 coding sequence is TGTGCCAGCATCGAACAGGGGAACACTGAAGCTTTCTTT.

CDR3 loop: CASSLGTGGTGELFF. CDR3 nucleotides: TGTGCCAGCAGTTTAGGGACAGGGGGCACCGGGGAGCTGTTTTTT. This chain joins TRBV28 and TRBJ2-2, with 11 bases that match TRBD1. CDR1 MDHEN and CDR2 SYDVKM come from the germline V gene. The CDR3 is made up of 15 amino acids. V was clipped by 2 bases and J by 4 bases; unmatched bases: 0. The whole variable domain, filled in from reference TRBV28 and TRBJ2-2, reads DVKVTQSSRYLVKRTGEKVFLECVQDMDHENMFWYRQDPGLGLRLIYFSYDVKMKEKGDIPEGYSVSREKKERFSLILESASTNQTSMYLCASSLGTGGTGELFFGEGSRLTVL.

In nucleotides, the CDR3 is TGTGCCAGCAGTAGGACTAGCGGAGGCACAGATACGCAGTATTTT. Encoded protein: CASSRTSGGTDTQYF. This chain joins TRBV6-5 and TRBJ2-3; the match to TRBD2 covers 10 bases. Germline V lookup: CDR1 MNHEY, CDR2 SVGAGI. This CDR3 spans 15 amino acids. Trimming took 5 bases from V and 1 from J; bases not matched to a gene: 3.

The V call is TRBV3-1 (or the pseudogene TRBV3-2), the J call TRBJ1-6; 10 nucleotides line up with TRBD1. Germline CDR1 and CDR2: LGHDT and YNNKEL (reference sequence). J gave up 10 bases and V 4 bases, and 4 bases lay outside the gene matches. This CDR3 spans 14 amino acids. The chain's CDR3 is CASSPGQGISPLHF. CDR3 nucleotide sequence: TGTGCCAGCAGCCCGGGACAGGGGATCTCACCCCTCCACTTT.

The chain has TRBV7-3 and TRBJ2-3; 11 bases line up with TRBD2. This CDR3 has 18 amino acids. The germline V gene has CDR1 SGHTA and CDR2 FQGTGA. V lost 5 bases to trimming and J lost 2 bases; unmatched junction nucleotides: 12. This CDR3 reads CASSPRGGLAAITDTQYF. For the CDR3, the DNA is TGTGCCAGCAGCCCCCGGGGGGGACTAGCGGCAATCACAGATACGCAGTATTTT.

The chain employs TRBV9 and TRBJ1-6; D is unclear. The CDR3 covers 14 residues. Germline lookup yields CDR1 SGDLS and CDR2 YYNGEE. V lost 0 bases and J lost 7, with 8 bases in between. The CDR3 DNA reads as TGTGCCAGCAGCGTAGGGGTCGAGAATTCACCCCTCCACTTT. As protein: CASSVGVENSPLHF.

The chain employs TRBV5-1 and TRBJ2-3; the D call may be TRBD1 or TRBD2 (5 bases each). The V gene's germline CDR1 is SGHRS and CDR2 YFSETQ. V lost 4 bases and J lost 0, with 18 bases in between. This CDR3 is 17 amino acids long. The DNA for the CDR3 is TGCGCCAGCAGCGATGGGACCAGGAGTGCTAGCACAGATACGCAGTATTTT. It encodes CASSDGTRSASTDTQYF.

The DNA for the CDR3 is TGTGCCAGCAGTTACTCCACAGGGTTCCACGAGCAGTACTTC. Residues: CASSYSTGFHEQYF. The chain has TRBV6-2 or TRBV6-3 and TRBJ2-7, with D possibly being TRBD1 (6 bases). Trimming shortened V by 0 bases and J by 5 bases, and 11 bases separated the two germline ends. The CDR3 totals 14 residues. The V gene's germline CDR1 is MNHEY and CDR2 SVGEGT.